The present entry profiles one T cell receptor (beta chain) with its context. The target antigen is unknown. The data originate from a study of T cell repertoires in cytomegalovirus infection. Study at large: Public TCR beta signature analysis indicated the presence of both CMV infection and matching HLA type. Study results and caveats: The ex vivo response was dominated by HLA-C-restricted CMV-specific TCR beta clonotypes. There were carriers of CMV plus the relevant HLA, and cumulative public TCR beta family frequency identified them.

TCRdb re-called the reads through MiXCR, storing one row per CDR3 protein. The table lists hundreds of thousands of distinct CDR3 sequences, around 32% of them singletons. CDR3 length: 18 residues. J was trimmed by 2 bases and V by 7 bases; bases with no gene match: 16. The germline V gene encodes CDR1 ENHRY and CDR2 SYGVKD. The sequence derives from a human donor in good health (CMV status not recorded). Some clones in this sample may be carry-over from other donors' samples. The material sequenced was cultured CD8+ T cells from PBMCs, taken from culture after CMV antigen stimulation. The chain employs TRBV10-3 and TRBJ1-3; TRBD1 matches at 8 bases. The CDR3, as DNA: TGTGCCATCATAACGAGGGCCGGCGGACAGGGCGCTGGAAACACCATATATTTT. Translating gives CAIITRAGGQGAGNTIYF.